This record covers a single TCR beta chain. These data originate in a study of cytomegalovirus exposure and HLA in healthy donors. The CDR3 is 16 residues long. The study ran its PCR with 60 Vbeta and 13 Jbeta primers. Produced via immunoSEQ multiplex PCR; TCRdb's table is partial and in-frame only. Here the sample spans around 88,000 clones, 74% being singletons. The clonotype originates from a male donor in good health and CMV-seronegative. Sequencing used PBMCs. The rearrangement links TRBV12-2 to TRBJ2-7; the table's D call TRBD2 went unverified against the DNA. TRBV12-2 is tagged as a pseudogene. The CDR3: CASRLATREWIYEQYF. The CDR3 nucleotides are TGTGCAAGTCGCTTAGCAACGCGGGAGTGGATTTACGAGCAGTACTTC.